The rows below give T cell receptor beta chains drawn from one sample of a study of T cell responses to AZD1222 COVID-19 vaccine. Profiling relied on immunoSEQ multiplex PCR, and the TCRdb table lists in-frame clones only, not all of them. Here the sample spans about 170,000 clones, 80% to 95% being singletons. The starting material was peripheral blood, obtained on day 0 of AZD1222 vaccination. The receptors originated from an adult in good health. Each CDR3 is given with its conserved first and last residue. A D gene is named only where the DNA matches it firmly. Expanded clones get a size class; other rows say once, few or many, or leave the size out.

D gene,clone size,V gene,J gene,CDR3 protein,CDR3 DNA
TRBD1,NA,TRBV2,TRBJ2-7,CAIHSFGTGAFEQYF,TGTGCCATACATAGTTTCGGGACAGGGGCATTCGAGCAGTACTTC
NA,NA,TRBV5-1,TRBJ1-1,CASSLEGNTEAFF,TGCGCCAGCAGCTTGGAGGGAAACACTGAAGCTTTCTTT
NA,NA,TRBV7-2,TRBJ1-4,CASSLEQINEKLFF,TGTGCCAGCAGCTTAGAGCAGATTAATGAAAAACTGTTTTTT
NA,once,TRBV7-3,TRBJ2-1,CASSLLSSGEQFF,TGTGCCAGCAGCTTACTCTCTTCGGGCGAGCAGTTCTTC
NA,NA,TRBV6-1,TRBJ2-5,CASSEAGRERETQYF,TGTGCCAGCAGTGAAGCGGGTAGGGAGCGGGAGACCCAGTACTTC
TRBD1,NA,TRBV19,TRBJ2-1,CASSPGQGQGLVFF,TGTGCCAGTAGTCCTGGACAGGGCCAGGGCCTGGTGTTCTTC
TRBD2,few,TRBV6-4,TRBJ2-2,CASSEAGGTGELFF,TGTGCCAGCAGTGAAGCGGGGGGCACCGGGGAGCTGTTTTTT
TRBD2,NA,TRBV7-9,TRBJ2-7,CASSLLSGGTSYEQYF,TGTGCCAGCAGCCTTCTTAGCGGGGGGACTTCTTACGAGCAGTACTTC
NA,NA,TRBV6-6,TRBJ2-7,CASSYSPGTYEQYF,TGTGCCAGCAGTTACTCGCCAGGGACCTACGAGCAGTACTTC
NA,NA,TRBV7-2,TRBJ1-3,CASSLEANLAIYF,TGTGCCAGCAGCTTAGAAGCGAACTTAGCCATATATTTT
NA,NA,TRBV4-3,TRBJ1-6,CASSQDYPGRPRSPLHF,TGCGCCAGCAGCCAAGATTATCCGGGCAGGCCGAGGTCACCCCTCCACTTT
TRBD2,NA,TRBV6-5,TRBJ2-7,CASSHEGSGRYEQYF,TGTGCCAGCAGCCATGAGGGGAGCGGGAGGTACGAGCAGTACTTC
TRBD2,NA,TRBV7-8,TRBJ2-1,CASSSTRLAPSYNEQFF,TGTGCCAGCAGCTCTACTCGACTAGCGCCCTCTTACAATGAGCAGTTCTTC
NA,NA,TRBV18,TRBJ2-1,CASSLAQYNEQFF,TGTGCCAGCTCACTGGCCCAGTACAATGAGCAGTTCTTC
NA,NA,TRBV6-5,TRBJ1-1,CASSYGGGTNTEAFF,TGTGCCAGCAGTTACGGAGGAGGGACGAACACTGAAGCTTTCTTT
NA,NA,TRBV27,TRBJ2-7,CASSRDTSYEQYF,TGTGCCAGCAGTAGGGACACCTCCTACGAGCAGTACTTC
NA,NA,TRBV2,TRBJ2-3,CASMIPVKDTQYF,TGTGCCAGCATGATCCCGGTAAAAGATACGCAGTATTTT
NA,NA,TRBV5-5,TRBJ2-1,CASSLMSGLERNEQFF,TGTGCCAGCAGCTTGATGTCTGGACTCGAGAGGAATGAGCAGTTCTTC
NA,NA,TRBV4-3,TRBJ1-1,CASSRTDSYTEAFF,TGCGCCAGCAGCCGAACCGACAGCTACACTGAAGCTTTCTTT
TRBD2,NA,TRBV5-4,TRBJ2-7,CASSPPGLAEKQYF,TGTGCCAGCAGCCCCCCGGGGCTAGCGGAAAAGCAGTACTTC
NA,NA,TRBV7-9,TRBJ2-7,CASSQTSRVYEQYF,TGTGCCAGCAGCCAAACTAGCAGGGTATACGAGCAGTACTTC
TRBD1,NA,TRBV30,TRBJ1-2,CAWSTGGSQGYTF,TGTGCCTGGAGTACAGGGGGCTCTCAGGGCTACACCTTC
TRBD1,NA,TRBV18,TRBJ1-2,CASSPRRDRGHGYTF,TGTGCCAGCTCCCCGCGCCGGGACAGGGGGCATGGCTACACCTTC
NA,NA,TRBV4-1,TRBJ1-1,CASSQDRQFTEAFF,TGCGCCAGCAGCCAAGATAGGCAATTCACTGAAGCTTTCTTT